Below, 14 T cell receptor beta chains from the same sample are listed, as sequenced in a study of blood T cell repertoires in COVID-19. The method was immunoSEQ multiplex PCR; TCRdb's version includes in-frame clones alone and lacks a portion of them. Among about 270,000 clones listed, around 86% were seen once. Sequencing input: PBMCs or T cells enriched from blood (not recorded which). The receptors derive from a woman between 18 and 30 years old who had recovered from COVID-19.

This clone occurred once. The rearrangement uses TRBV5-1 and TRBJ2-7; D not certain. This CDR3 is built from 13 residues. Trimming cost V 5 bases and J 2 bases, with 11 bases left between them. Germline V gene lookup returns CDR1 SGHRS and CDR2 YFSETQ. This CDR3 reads CASRATQTYEQYF. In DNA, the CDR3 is TGCGCCAGCAGGGCGACTCAAACCTACGAGCAGTACTTC.

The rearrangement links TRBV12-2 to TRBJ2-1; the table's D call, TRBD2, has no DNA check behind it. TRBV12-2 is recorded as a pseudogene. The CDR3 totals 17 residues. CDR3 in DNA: TGTGCAAGTCGCTTAGCGGTGTGGCGGGATGCCTACAATGAGCAGTTCTTC. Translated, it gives CASRLAVWRDAYNEQFF.

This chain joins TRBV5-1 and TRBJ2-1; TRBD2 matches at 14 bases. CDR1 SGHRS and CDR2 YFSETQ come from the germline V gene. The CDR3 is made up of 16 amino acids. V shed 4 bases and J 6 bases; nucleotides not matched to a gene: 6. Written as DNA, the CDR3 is TGCGCCAGCAGCCGATCCGGGACTAGCGGGAGCAATGAGCAGTTCTTC. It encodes CASSRSGTSGSNEQFF. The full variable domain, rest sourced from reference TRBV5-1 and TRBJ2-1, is KAGVTQTPRYLIKTRGQQVTLSCSPISGHRSVSWYQQTPGQGLQFLFEYFSETQRNKGNFPGRFSGRQFSNSRSEMNVSTLELGDSALYLCASSRSGTSGSNEQFFGPGTRLTVL.

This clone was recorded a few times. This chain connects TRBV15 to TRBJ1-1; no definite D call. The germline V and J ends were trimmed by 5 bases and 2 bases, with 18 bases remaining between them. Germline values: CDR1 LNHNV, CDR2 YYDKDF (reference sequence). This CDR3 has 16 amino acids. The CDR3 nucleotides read TGTGCCACCAGCTTGGGTAATCTCGGGTTAAACACTGAAGCTTTCTTT. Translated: CATSLGNLGLNTEAFF. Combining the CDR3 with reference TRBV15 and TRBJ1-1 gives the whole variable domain DAMVIQNPRYQVTQFGKPVTLSCSQTLNHNVMYWYQQKSSQAPKLLFHYYDKDFNNEADTPDNFQSRRPNTSFCFLDIRSPGLGDTAMYLCATSLGNLGLNTEAFFGQGTRLTVV.

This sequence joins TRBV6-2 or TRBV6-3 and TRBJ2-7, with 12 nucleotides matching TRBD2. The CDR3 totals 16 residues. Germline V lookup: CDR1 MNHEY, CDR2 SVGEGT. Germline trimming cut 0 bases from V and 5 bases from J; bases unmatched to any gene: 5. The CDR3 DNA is TGTGCCAGCAGTTACTCCCTAGCGGGGGGGCCCGACGAGCAGTACTTC. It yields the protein CASSYSLAGGPDEQYF.

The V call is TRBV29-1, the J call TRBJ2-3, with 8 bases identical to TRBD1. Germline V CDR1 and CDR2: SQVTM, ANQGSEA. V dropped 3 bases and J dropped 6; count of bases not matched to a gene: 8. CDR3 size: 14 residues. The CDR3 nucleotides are TGCAGCGTTGATCTAGACAGGGGCGCCGATACGCAGTATTTT. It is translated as CSVDLDRGADTQYF.

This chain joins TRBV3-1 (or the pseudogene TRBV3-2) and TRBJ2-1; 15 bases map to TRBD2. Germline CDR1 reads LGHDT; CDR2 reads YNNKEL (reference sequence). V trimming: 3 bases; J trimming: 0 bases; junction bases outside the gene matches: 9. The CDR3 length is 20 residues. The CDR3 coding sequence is TGTGCCAGCAGCCACCCGGGACTAGCGGGGGGTACGAGCTCCTACAATGAGCAGTTCTTC. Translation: CASSHPGLAGGTSSYNEQFF.

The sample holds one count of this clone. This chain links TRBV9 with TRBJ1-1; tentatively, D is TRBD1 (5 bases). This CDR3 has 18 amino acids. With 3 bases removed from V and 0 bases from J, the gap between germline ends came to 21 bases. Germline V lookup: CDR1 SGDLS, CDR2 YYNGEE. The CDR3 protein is CASSAYQGVLRVNTEAFF. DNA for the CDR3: TGTGCCAGCAGCGCATACCAAGGGGTTTTAAGGGTGAACACTGAAGCTTTCTTT.

The CDR3 reads CASSIAAGGIRNEQFF. In DNA form, the CDR3 reads TGTGCCAGTAGTATAGCAGCGGGGGGCATCCGCAATGAGCAGTTCTTC. The genes are TRBV19 and TRBJ2-1; 9 positions match TRBD2. Trimming at V came to 1 base and at J to 6 bases, leaving 7 bases not matched to a gene. This CDR3 contains 16 residues. Germline-derived CDR1 and CDR2 are LNHDA and SQIVND (reference sequence).

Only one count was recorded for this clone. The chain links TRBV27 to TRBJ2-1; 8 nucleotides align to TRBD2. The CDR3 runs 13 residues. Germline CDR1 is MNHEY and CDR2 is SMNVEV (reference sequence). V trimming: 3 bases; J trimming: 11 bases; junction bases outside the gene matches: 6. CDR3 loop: CASSLAGGAQQFF. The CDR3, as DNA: TGTGCCAGCAGTTTGGCGGGGGGCGCGCAGCAGTTCTTC.

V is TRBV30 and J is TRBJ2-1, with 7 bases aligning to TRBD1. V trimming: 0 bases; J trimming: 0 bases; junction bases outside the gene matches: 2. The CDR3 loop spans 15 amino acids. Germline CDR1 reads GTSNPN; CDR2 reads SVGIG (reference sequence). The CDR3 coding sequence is TGTGCCTGGAGTGTAGCAGGGGGCTCCTACAATGAGCAGTTCTTC. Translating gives CAWSVAGGSYNEQFF.

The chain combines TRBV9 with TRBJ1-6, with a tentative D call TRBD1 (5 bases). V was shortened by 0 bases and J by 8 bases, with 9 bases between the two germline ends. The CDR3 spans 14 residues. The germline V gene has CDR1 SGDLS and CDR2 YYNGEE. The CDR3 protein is CASSVGVGDSPLHF. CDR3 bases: TGTGCCAGCAGCGTAGGCGTAGGGGATTCACCCCTCCACTTT.

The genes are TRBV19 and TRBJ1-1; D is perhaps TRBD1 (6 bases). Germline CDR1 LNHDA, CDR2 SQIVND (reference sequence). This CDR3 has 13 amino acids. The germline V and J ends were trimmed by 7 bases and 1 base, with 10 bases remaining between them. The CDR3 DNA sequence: TGTGCCAGTAATGTAGGGGGGAACACTGAAGCTTTCTTT. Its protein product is CASNVGGNTEAFF.

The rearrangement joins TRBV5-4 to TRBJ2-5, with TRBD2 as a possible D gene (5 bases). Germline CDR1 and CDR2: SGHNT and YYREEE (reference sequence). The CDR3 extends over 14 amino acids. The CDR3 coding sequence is TGTGCTATCCAACGCGGAGGAACCCAAGAGACCCAGTACTTC. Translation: CAIQRGGTQETQYF.